Each of the 28 T cell receptor beta chains below was sequenced from the same sample in a study of OX40 agonist ivuxolimab in advanced cancers. The protocol was immunoSEQ multiplex PCR, while the TCRdb copy is restricted to in-frame clones and leaves out a portion. The profile shows tens of thousands of clones, roughly 84% of them singletons. The sequencing used CD4+ or CD8+ T cells sorted from blood, collected in a trial of the OX40 agonist ivuxolimab. These receptors were taken from an adult with an advanced solid tumor such as melanoma, head and neck, liver or kidney cancer.

V and J are TRBV21-1 and TRBJ2-3; the table's D call, TRBD2, was not checked against the DNA. TRBV21-1 is classified as a pseudogene. The CDR3 totals 18 residues. The CDR3 DNA is TGTGCCAGCAGCAAAATTACTAGCGGGAGCTACGGCACAGATACGCAGTATTTT. Protein product: CASSKITSGSYGTDTQYF.

The J gene is TRBJ2-7, the V gene TRBV2; D tentatively reads TRBD1 or TRBD2 (6 bases each). Deletions cut 3 bases from V and 6 bases from J, with 9 bases between. This CDR3 is 12 amino acids long. The germline CDR1 and CDR2 sequences are SNHLY and FYNNEI. CDR3 bases: TGTGCCAGCAGTGACAGGGGAGGCGAGCAGTACTTC. Protein sequence: CASSDRGGEQYF.

V gene TRBV5-4 combines with J gene TRBJ1-1; unclear D gene. Germline-derived CDR1 and CDR2 are SGHNT and YYREEE (reference sequence). The V end lost 4 bases, the J end lost 5 bases, and 9 bases lay between the germline ends. The CDR3 runs to 12 residues. CDR3 bases: TGTGCCAGCAGCAACGACATAACTGAAGCTTTCTTT. As protein: CASSNDITEAFF. The variable domain in full, completed from reference TRBV5-4 and TRBJ1-1, reads ETGVTQSPTHLIKTRGQQVTLRCSSQSGHNTVSWYQQALGQGPQFIFQYYREEENGRGNFPPRFSGLQFPNYSSELNVNALELDDSALYLCASSNDITEAFFGQGTRLTVV.

The chain has TRBV5-4 and TRBJ2-5, with 7 bases fitting TRBD1. The J call may be mistaken, given a closer DNA end match to TRBJ2-7. Germline-derived CDR1 and CDR2 are SGHNT and YYREEE (reference sequence). The CDR3 is made up of 13 amino acids. DNA of the CDR3: TGTGCCAGCAGCTTGGCCGACAGGGTCGAGCAGTACTTC. It encodes CASSLADRVEQYF.

Note on this clone: The sample contains more than one DNA sequence encoding this CDR3. This sequence joins TRBV9 and TRBJ2-2; D gene ambiguous. The CDR3 spans 14 residues. V lost 0 bases, J lost 2 bases, and 5 bases lay in between. Germline CDR1 reads SGDLS; CDR2 reads YYNGEE. CDR3 region: CASSVGGNTGELFF. In nucleotides, the CDR3 is TGTGCCAGCAGCGTAGGGGGTAACACCGGGGAGCTGTTTTTT.

The CDR3 reads CAWSERQGAAQFF. Written as DNA, the CDR3 is TGTGCCTGGAGTGAGAGGCAGGGGGCTGCGCAGTTCTTC. The genes are TRBV30 and TRBJ2-1; TRBD1 matches 8 bases. The germline V gene has CDR1 GTSNPN and CDR2 SVGIG (reference sequence). V dropped 1 base and J dropped 12; count of bases not matched to a gene: 8. The CDR3 sequence is 13 residues long.

The J gene is TRBJ2-3, the V gene TRBV4-2, with D unclear. The CDR3 sequence is 16 residues long. Germline V lookup: CDR1 LGHNA, CDR2 YNFKEQ. V lost 1 base to trimming and J lost 2 bases, with 13 bases between them. The CDR3 DNA reads as TGTGCCAGCAGCCAAGGGAGTCAACGTTCCACAGATACGCAGTATTTT. Residues: CASSQGSQRSTDTQYF.

This clone was picked up a small number of times. The rearrangement links TRBV2 to TRBJ1-6; D is undetermined. CDR1 and CDR2 (germline): SNHLY, FYNNEI. Trimming cost V 6 bases and J 10 bases, with 10 bases left between them. This CDR3 has 12 amino acids. The CDR3 bases are TGTGCCAGCAGCTCTCCCGGCTCACCCCTCCACTTT. This sequence encodes CASSSPGSPLHF.

This chain joins TRBV28 and TRBJ2-7; 8 positions agree with TRBD2. The CDR3 has 15 amino acids. Germline lookup yields CDR1 MDHEN and CDR2 SYDVKM. Trimming took 6 bases from V and 2 from J; bases not matched to a gene: 9. CDR3 nucleotide sequence: TGTGCCAGCAGACCGGGGGGGCCCGCAACCTACGAGCAGTACTTC. Translated: CASRPGGPATYEQYF.

This chain connects TRBV30 to TRBJ1-4, with unresolved D. This CDR3 spans 15 amino acids. Germline V lookup: CDR1 GTSNPN, CDR2 SVGIG (reference sequence). V was cut by 0 bases and J by 9 bases, with 17 bases left in between. The CDR3: CAWSVPTPGRQKLFF. CDR3 in DNA: TGTGCCTGGAGTGTACCGACCCCAGGAAGACAAAAACTGTTTTTT.

The gene calls are TRBV5-1 and TRBJ2-7; 7 bases align to TRBD1. The germline gives CDR1 SGHRS, CDR2 YFSETQ. V trimming: 1 base; J trimming: 3 bases; junction bases outside the gene matches: 4. The CDR3 totals 14 residues. CDR3 loop: CASSLFSGGYEQYF. The DNA for the CDR3 is TGCGCCAGCAGCTTGTTTTCAGGGGGCTACGAGCAGTACTTC.

The chain recombines TRBV4-2 with TRBJ1-1; D not certain. V was trimmed by 4 bases and J by 4 bases, leaving 10 bases between them. The CDR3 extends over 13 amino acids. From germline, CDR1 is LGHNA and CDR2 YNFKEQ. CDR3 bases: TGTGCCAGCAGCCTGCCCCAGAGCACTGAAGCTTTCTTT. Amino acid sequence: CASSLPQSTEAFF.

The J gene is TRBJ1-1, the V gene TRBV7-3; D is unclear. Germline CDR1 reads SGHTA; CDR2 reads FQGTGA. The CDR3 is 13 residues long. The V and J ends lost 2 bases and 1 base respectively, with 5 bases between them. CDR3 residues: CASSLEGNTEAFF. For the CDR3, the DNA is TGTGCCAGCAGCTTAGAGGGGAACACTGAAGCTTTCTTT. The variable domain in full, with the rest retrieved from reference TRBV7-3 and TRBJ1-1, is GAGVSQTPSNKVTEKGKYVELRCDPISGHTALYWYRQSLGQGPEFLIYFQGTGAADDSGLPNDRFFAVRPEGSVSTLKIQRTERGDSAVYLCASSLEGNTEAFFGQGTRLTVV.

The chain employs TRBV7-3 and TRBJ1-3, with D unclear. CDR1 is SGHTA, CDR2 FQGTGA, per germline. CDR3 length equals 19 residues. The ends were cut back, 2 bases at V and 0 bases at J, with 20 bases in the middle. CDR3: CASSLAVGFRTTSGNTIYF. The CDR3 DNA follows: TGTGCCAGCAGCTTAGCCGTCGGGTTCCGGACGACCTCTGGAAACACCATATATTTT.

The V and J genes are TRBV7-6 and TRBJ1-2; 9 bases align to TRBD1. Looked up from germline, CDR1 is SGHVS and CDR2 is FNYEAQ. The CDR3 is 14 residues long. J gave up 5 bases and V 1 base, and 2 bases lay outside the gene matches. Here the CDR3 DNA reads TGTGCCAGCAGCTTAGAACAGGGGGCGTATGGCTACACCTTC. It is translated as CASSLEQGAYGYTF.

The chain employs TRBV2 and TRBJ2-1; 11 bases match TRBD1. The ends lost 6 bases at V and 1 base at J; junction bases unmatched: 2. The CDR3 has 15 amino acids. CDR1 SNHLY and CDR2 FYNNEI come from the germline V gene. CDR3 in DNA: TGTGCCAGCAGCTGGGACAGGGGGTCCTACAATGAGCAGTTCTTC. Translated: CASSWDRGSYNEQFF. Using reference TRBV2 and TRBJ2-1 for the parts outside the CDR3, the full variable domain is EPEVTQTPSHQVTQMGQEVILRCVPISNHLYFYWYRQILGQKVEFLVSFYNNEISEKSEIFDDQFSVERPDGSNFTLKIRSTKLEDSAMYFCASSWDRGSYNEQFFGPGTRLTVL.

The chain uses TRBV9 and TRBJ2-3, with TRBD2 matching over 11 bases. The germline gives CDR1 SGDLS, CDR2 YYNGEE. V trimming: 4 bases; J trimming: 2 bases; junction bases outside the gene matches: 6. This CDR3 region has 16 residues. The CDR3 reads CASSPLAGGYTDTQYF. CDR3 bases: TGTGCCAGCAGCCCGCTAGCGGGGGGATACACAGATACGCAGTATTTT. The full variable domain, in which reference TRBV9 and TRBJ2-3 provide the parts outside the CDR3, is DSGVTQTPKHLITATGQRVTLRCSPRSGDLSVYWYQQSLDQGLQFLIQYYNGEERAKGNILERFSAQQFPDLHSELNLSSLELGDSALYFCASSPLAGGYTDTQYFGPGTRLTVL.

This sequence joins TRBV7-9 and TRBJ1-2; D gene unclear. Per the germline V gene, CDR1 is SEHNR and CDR2 is FQNEAQ (reference sequence). V lost 0 bases to trimming and J lost 3 bases, with 14 bases between them. The CDR3 extends over 16 amino acids. This CDR3 is CASSLAGMKIDYGYTF. CDR3 in DNA: TGTGCCAGCAGCTTAGCCGGGATGAAGATAGACTATGGCTACACCTTC.

This clone was detected once. The chain joins TRBV5-1 to TRBJ2-7, with 7 bases identical to TRBD1. The CDR3 runs 14 residues. Unmatched junction bases numbered 5, after V lost 3 bases and J lost 2 bases. Germline CDR1 is SGHRS and CDR2 is YFSETQ. DNA of the CDR3: TGCGCCAGCAGCTGGGGACAGACAACCTACGAGCAGTACTTC. Translated, it gives CASSWGQTTYEQYF.

The chain has TRBV6-6 and TRBJ2-7; 10 bases match TRBD2. The ends lost 7 bases at V and 0 bases at J; junction bases unmatched: 9. This CDR3 contains 16 residues. CDR1 is MNHNY and CDR2 is SVGAGI in the germline V gene (reference sequence). The chain's CDR3 is CASNDPPSGGSYEQYF. The CDR3 nucleotides read TGTGCCAGCAACGACCCCCCTAGCGGGGGCTCCTACGAGCAGTACTTC.

The chain is built from TRBV4-2 and TRBJ1-1, with D hard to call. The CDR3 is 14 amino acids. Trimming took 4 bases from V and 1 from J, leaving 10 bases between them. The V gene's germline CDR1 is LGHNA and CDR2 YNFKEQ. CDR3 bases: TGTGCCAGCAGCCCCTCTCGGGAGAACACTGAAGCTTTCTTT. Translated, it gives CASSPSRENTEAFF.

The chain links TRBV6-6 to TRBJ1-1; D is ambiguous. The CDR3 sequence is 15 residues long. Germline CDR1 and CDR2: MNHNY and SVGAGI (reference sequence). Trimming took off 0 bases at V and 5 bases at J, with 13 bases between the two ends. The CDR3 reads CASSYSPLIGTEAFF. CDR3 DNA: TGTGCCAGCAGTTACTCCCCGCTGATCGGGACTGAAGCTTTCTTT.

This chain connects TRBV7-3 to TRBJ1-1; tentatively, D is TRBD1 (6 bases). Trimming took 5 bases from V and 1 from J, leaving 11 bases between them. Germline lookup yields CDR1 SGHTA and CDR2 FQGTGA. The CDR3 has 14 amino acids. The CDR3 spells CASSLTTGNTEAFF. In DNA form, the CDR3 reads TGTGCCAGCAGCCTCACGACAGGGAACACTGAAGCTTTCTTT.

The chain is built from TRBV5-8 and TRBJ2-1, with D perhaps TRBD1 (5 bases). The V gene lost 1 base and the J gene lost 12 bases, with 17 bases spanning the gap. This CDR3 has 14 amino acids. In germline, CDR1 is SGHTS, CDR2 YDEGEE. The CDR3 DNA reads as TGTGCCAGCAGCTTGAGGGGCTTGCCTCGAAGGCAGTTCTTC. As protein: CASSLRGLPRRQFF. Variable domain in full (rest from reference TRBV5-8 and TRBJ2-1): EAGVTQSPTHLIKTRGQQATLRCSPISGHTSVYWYQQALGLGLQFLLWYDEGEERNRGNFPPRFSGRQFPNYSSELNVNALELEDSALYLCASSLRGLPRRQFFGPGTRLTVL.

The rearrangement joins TRBV7-9 to TRBJ2-3; D gene uncertain. CDR1 is SEHNR, CDR2 FQNEAQ, per germline (reference sequence). V lost 5 bases and J 0 bases, leaving 15 bases between the germline ends. The CDR3 runs 16 residues. Written as DNA, the CDR3 is TGTGCCAGCAGCCCGTACCGGCAATTCAGCACAGATACGCAGTATTTT. It codes for CASSPYRQFSTDTQYF.

V and J are TRBV29-1 and TRBJ2-1; 7 nucleotides align to TRBD2. Trimming took 6 bases from V and 7 from J; bases not matched to a gene: 12. The CDR3 contains 14 residues. Looked up from germline, CDR1 is SQVTM and CDR2 is ANQGSEA. The CDR3 DNA follows: TGCAGCGTCGCCCCCAGCGGGATGGGGAATGAGCAGTTCTTC. Its translation: CSVAPSGMGNEQFF.

V usage is TRBV5-1 and J usage is TRBJ1-1, with unresolved D. In germline, CDR1 is SGHRS, CDR2 YFSETQ. V lost 5 bases to trimming and J lost 7 bases, with 18 bases between them. CDR3 length: 14 residues. The CDR3 DNA reads TGCGCCAGCAGTTTCGCAGGAAGTACAGTTGAAGCTTTCTTT. This sequence encodes CASSFAGSTVEAFF.

V usage is TRBV7-2 and J usage is TRBJ1-2; D not certain. The CDR3 is made up of 14 amino acids. V shed 1 base and J shed 4 bases, with 10 bases lying between them. Germline lookup yields CDR1 SGHTA and CDR2 FQGNSA. The CDR3 DNA reads as TGTGCCAGCAGCTTAGGTGGCCTGATCTATGGCTACACCTTC. Amino acids: CASSLGGLIYGYTF.